One T cell receptor (beta chain) is described in this entry. This clone was seen a single time. Its antigen is currently not known. Per-nucleotide qualities are absent, and no much larger clonotype sits a single base away. The sample comes from a study of blood T cell repertoires in COVID-19 (dated by TCRdb to 2020 to 2022). About the full investigation: The collaborator samples originated in the United States, Italy and Spain and spanned the acute and convalescent phases of COVID-19. The material from the prospective study consisted of cDNA or gDNA derived from T cells, B-cell-depleted T cells, or PBMCs. The dataset comprised deeply sampled blood TCRbeta repertoires from subjects exposed to, actively infected with, or recovered from COVID-19. A freely available public database, intended as a resource for researchers studying the immune response to SARS-CoV-2, is where the repertoires were released. Samples came from the ongoing ImmuneRACE study (first 160 participants) plus 1,254 subjects from 6 global collaborators. Sample metadata almost always included a de-identified subject ID, COVID-19 status, age in years and sex. Where available, HLA class I and class II types were taken from metadata supplied by the sample provider and were not determined by assay-based typing. General study outcomes and caveats: How much clinical and demographic metadata was included differed by source and by participant, and the metadata was provided uncurated.

TCRbeta CDR3 regions were amplified from genomic DNA using the immunoSEQ Assay, a bias-controlled multiplex PCR. Per the original workflow: Within the assay, amplification of reference gene primers was used to estimate how many nucleated cells each sample contained. To quantify the absolute abundance of each unique TCRbeta CDR3 rearrangement, sequence reads were collapsed and filtered. For each sample, productive Simpson clonality was calculated by taking the square root of Simpson's diversity index across productive rearrangements. Entries here come from immuneACCESS through TCRdb and include only in-frame sequences with V and J called. Some clones fail to appear in such tables; in the studies checked, an unresolved V gene covers under half of the shortfall, and the cause of the remainder is unknown. That table supplies the V and J calls and clone size; D and trimming were determined from the DNA. In all, the sample holds 300,000 to 400,000 clones, and roughly nine tenths of those were seen once. Jointly, the top ten make up 3.9% of the sample.

In the prospective study, participants were about 18 to 100 years old, resided in approximately 22 geographic areas of the United States, and were enrolled through a virtual design. In the prospective study, participants were assigned to cohorts based on the clinical history participants reported in a screening survey and a study questionnaire. A participant counted as exposed if, within 2 weeks of entering the study, that participant had been in contact with someone who had a PCR-confirmed or clinician-diagnosed COVID-19 case. Each participant in the prospective study had whole blood, serum and a nasopharyngeal or oropharyngeal swab collected by mobile phlebotomists. Prospective study participants could optionally give additional blood draws and questionnaires over an approximately two-month period. Before DNA extraction, blood samples from the prospective study were shipped at room temperature or frozen.

The trim is 5 bases for V and 3 bases for J, with a gap of 10 bases between the germline ends. Including the terminal cysteine and phenylalanine, the CDR3 comprises 13 residues. CDR3 DNA is the only sequence kept; it has 39 bases, read in frame from the first base. The receptor chain draws on TRBV12-3 or TRBV12-4 and TRBJ1-1; the D gene lacks a confident call. This TCR came from a woman in her twenties or thirties who had been exposed to COVID-19. Sequencing input: PBMCs or T cells enriched from blood (not recorded which). The CDR3 here reads CASSPYRDTEAFF. The nucleotide sequence reads as follows: TGTGCCAGCAGTCCCTACAGAGACACTGAAGCTTTCTTT.